The clone carrying this T cell receptor (beta chain) came up many times. The antigen is undetermined. The data originate from a study of early T cells in non-severe SARS-CoV-2 infection. For the study at large: Sequencing was performed on bulk RNA from unsorted whole blood, leaving chains unpaired.

Study results and limitations: VDJdb matching, biased toward anti-spike CD8 responses, missed private and CD4 specificities.

Researchers tagged individual cDNA molecules with unique molecular identifiers. MiXCR was run by TCRdb on the 5' RACE reads, yielding one entry per CDR3 protein. The sample holds about 21,000 distinct CDR3 sequences, 4.7% seen once. The receptor was derived from an adult who was a healthcare worker with PCR-confirmed SARS-CoV-2 infection or an uninfected control (not recorded which). The sequenced material came from whole blood.

The CDR3 DNA reads TGTGCCAGCAGCCCGAGTCGTACCGAGACCCAGTACTTC. Its protein is CASSPSRTETQYF. This chain uses TRBV9 with TRBJ2-5; D remains ambiguous. The CDR3 is 13 amino acids. Germline loops: CDR1 SGDLS, CDR2 YYNGEE. V was shortened by 4 bases and J by 5 bases, with 12 bases between the two germline ends. Based on the CDR3 plus reference TRBV9 and TRBJ2-5, the full variable domain is DSGVTQTPKHLITATGQRVTLRCSPRSGDLSVYWYQQSLDQGLQFLIQYYNGEERAKGNILERFSAQQFPDLHSELNLSSLELGDSALYFCASSPSRTETQYFGPGTRLLVL.